The rows below give T cell receptor beta chains drawn from one sample of a study of T cells after yellow fever vaccination. MiXCR was run by TCRdb on the 5' RACE reads, yielding one entry per CDR3 protein. This sample yields approximately 250,000 distinct CDR3 sequences, of which about 5.2% are seen a single time; less than 3.5% belongs to the top ten. The specimen was CD4+ T cells sorted from PBMCs, collected on the day of the yellow fever booster vaccination. These TCRs come from a man in his late teens or twenties who received the YFV17D yellow fever vaccine. CDR3s leave out the opening cysteine and the closing phenylalanine or tryptophan. A D gene is named only where the DNA matches it firmly.

J: TRBJ2-3; V: TRBV7-3; D: NA; CDR3: ASSSQHPDTQY
J: TRBJ1-3; V: TRBV12-3/TRBV12-4; D: NA; CDR3: ASRSGRMGNTIY
J: TRBJ2-4; V: TRBV5-4; D: TRBD1; CDR3: ASSARDRGSLGKNIQY
J: TRBJ2-5; V: TRBV5-1; D: NA; CDR3: ASSAELAQETQY
J: TRBJ1-6; V: TRBV6-6; D: TRBD1; CDR3: ASSYGQGDSPLH
J: TRBJ1-1; V: TRBV5-1; D: TRBD1; CDR3: ASSPRQGVGTEAF
J: TRBJ1-2; V: TRBV7-9; D: NA; CDR3: ASSFPNYGYT
J: TRBJ2-6; V: TRBV20-1; D: NA; CDR3: SARFASSGANVLT
J: TRBJ1-4; V: TRBV5-5; D: NA; CDR3: ASSTWTPPTEKLF
J: TRBJ1-2; V: TRBV20-1; D: NA; CDR3: SAPAKDYGYT
J: TRBJ2-5; V: TRBV7-2; D: NA; CDR3: ASSLRPQETQY
J: TRBJ1-5; V: TRBV7-6; D: NA; CDR3: ASSARLYSNQPQH
J: TRBJ2-3; V: TRBV18; D: TRBD2; CDR3: ASSPALAGSTDTQY
J: TRBJ2-7; V: TRBV6-5; D: NA; CDR3: ASSYSKARETYEQY
J: TRBJ2-5; V: TRBV5-4; D: TRBD2; CDR3: ASSPGTTYQETQY
J: TRBJ2-1; V: TRBV5-1; D: TRBD2; CDR3: ASSLELGTSGGARHEQF
J: TRBJ2-2; V: TRBV5-5; D: TRBD1; CDR3: ASTKKQGRDTGELF
J: TRBJ2-5; V: TRBV6-5; D: TRBD2; CDR3: ASSYEGTRFRETQY
J: TRBJ1-5; V: TRBV19; D: NA; CDR3: ATGPGGRNQPQH
J: TRBJ1-3; V: TRBV7-9; D: NA; CDR3: ASSLSEGNTIY